This T cell receptor beta chain was captured in a study of cytomegalovirus exposure and HLA in healthy donors. Germline V lookup: CDR1 SGDLS, CDR2 YYNGEE. Unmatched junction bases numbered 9, after V lost 1 base and J lost 3 bases. The CDR3 is 17 residues long. The PCR employed 60 Vbeta primers together with 13 Jbeta primers. The data were produced by immunoSEQ multiplex PCR, yet TCRdb's version contains in-frame clones alone and is incomplete. The sample lists 150,000 to 200,000 clones; roughly 80% were seen once. Sequencing input: PBMCs. The source of this sequence is a boy between 5 and 17 years old in good health and CMV-seronegative. The genes are TRBV9 and TRBJ2-1, with 8 bases fitting TRBD2. The chain's CDR3 is CASSVLGRGDLYNEQFF. As DNA, the CDR3 is TGTGCCAGCAGCGTATTGGGGCGGGGGGACCTCTACAATGAGCAGTTCTTC.